A single sample is the source of the 18 T cell receptor beta chains below, sequenced in a study of Graves' ophthalmopathy and Graves' hyperthyroidism. Researchers took RNA transcripts and amplified TCR beta CDR3 regions from them. The authors performed first-round RT-PCR with HTBI primers and then a second-round multiplex PCR. TCRdb reprocessed the multiplex PCR reads via MiXCR and lists one record per CDR3 protein. The data hold around 340,000 distinct CDR3 sequences, with roughly a sixth observed a single time. The sequencing input was peripheral blood. The receptors here all came from an adult man with Graves' ophthalmopathy.

At least ten counts were recorded for this clonotype. The chain joins TRBV6-5 to TRBJ1-1; 8 positions match TRBD1. V was clipped by 3 bases and J by 3 bases; unmatched bases: 3. The CDR3 has 14 residues. Germline CDR1 MNHEY, CDR2 SVGAGI. The CDR3 bases are TGTGCCAGCAGTTATCAACAGGGGGACACTGAAGCTTTCTTT. Residues: CASSYQQGDTEAFF.

In this sample, this clonotype turned up many times. This rearrangement joins TRBV11-2 to TRBJ2-7, with D hard to call. Germline-derived CDR1 and CDR2 are SGHAT and FQNNGV. This CDR3 contains 13 residues. Trimming shortened V by 0 bases and J by 3 bases, and 6 bases separated the two germline ends. As DNA, the CDR3 is TGTGCCAGCAGCTTAGAGGCCAGCTACGAGCAGTACTTC. This translates into CASSLEASYEQYF.

This clonotype has a count of ten or more. The chain combines TRBV2 with TRBJ2-7, with D maybe TRBD2 (5 bases). Deletions cut 3 bases from V and 2 bases from J, with 17 bases between. CDR1 SNHLY and CDR2 FYNNEI come from the germline V gene. The CDR3 runs 16 residues. This CDR3 reads CASSDPLHSVTYEQYF. The CDR3 DNA reads as TGTGCCAGCAGTGATCCCTTACATAGCGTCACCTACGAGCAGTACTTC.

In this sample, this clonotype turned up a few times. The CDR3 DNA reads as TGTGCCAGCAGTTACGGTTCTAGACCGGGGGAGACCCAGTACTTC. Encoded protein: CASSYGSRPGETQYF. The V and J genes are TRBV6-5 and TRBJ2-5, with D maybe TRBD2 (5 bases). Looked up from germline, CDR1 is MNHEY and CDR2 is SVGAGI. Trimming removed 2 bases at V and 5 bases at J, with 15 bases between. The CDR3 loop spans 15 amino acids.

This clonotype was detected many times. The chain has TRBV7-3 and TRBJ2-5; 8 positions match TRBD2. With 4 bases clipped from V and 1 base from J, the junction kept 2 bases outside the gene matches. This CDR3 has 14 residues. From germline, CDR1 is SGHTA and CDR2 FQGTGA. The CDR3 DNA is TGTGCCAGCAGCTCCGGGAGGGCCCAAGAGACCCAGTACTTC. This gives the protein CASSSGRAQETQYF.

This clonotype was observed many times. The chain uses TRBV6-1 and TRBJ1-1; D not resolved. The CDR3 consists of 15 residues. V was trimmed by 3 bases and J by 1 base, leaving 12 bases between them. Germline lookup yields CDR1 MNHNS and CDR2 SASEGT. The CDR3, as DNA: TGTGCCAGCAGTGATAGAGGTTGGGGGAACACTGAAGCTTTCTTT. It translates to CASSDRGWGNTEAFF.

At least ten counts were recorded for this clonotype. J is TRBJ1-2 and V is TRBV15; 9 bases are a match to TRBD1. This CDR3 is built from 17 residues. Germline-derived CDR1 and CDR2 are LNHNV and YYDKDF (reference sequence). V dropped 0 bases and J dropped 8; count of bases not matched to a gene: 13. CDR3 nucleotides: TGTGCCACCAGCAGAGATCTCGGGACAGGGAAAGCGGCCGGCTACACCTTC. Translating gives CATSRDLGTGKAAGYTF.

There are many counts of this clonotype. The V and J genes are TRBV29-1 and TRBJ2-5; 8 positions agree with TRBD1. Germline trimming cut 5 bases from V and 5 bases from J; bases unmatched to any gene: 10. The CDR3 totals 14 residues. CDR1 and CDR2 from the germline V gene are SQVTM and ANQGSEA. As DNA, the CDR3 is TGCAGCGTTAGGGACAGGTCTGGGGTGGAGACCCAGTACTTC. It yields the protein CSVRDRSGVETQYF.

The rearrangement links TRBV13 to TRBJ2-7; 7 nucleotides match TRBD1. The germline gives CDR1 PRHDT, CDR2 FYEKMQ (reference sequence). CDR3 length: 14 amino acids. Losses at the gene ends were 3 bases for V and 4 bases for J; bases not matched to a gene: 6. Here the CDR3 DNA reads TGTGCCAGCAGCTTCCGAGGGGGCTCGTACGAGCAGTACTTC. Its translation is CASSFRGGSYEQYF.

The chain couples TRBV27 to TRBJ1-1, with unresolved D. Germline values: CDR1 MNHEY, CDR2 SMNVEV (reference sequence). The CDR3 runs 12 residues. V dropped 10 bases and J dropped 11 bases, with 20 bases sitting between them. The DNA for the CDR3 is TGTGCCACCGAAGATGTGACGCGGCGGGCTTTCTTT. It specifies CATEDVTRRAFF.

The CDR3 DNA is TGTGCCTGGAGTGATTCAGGGGCGGACCTTTACATGCTCTATGGCTACACCTTC. Translation gives CAWSDSGADLYMLYGYTF. V and J are TRBV30 and TRBJ1-2, with D possibly matching TRBD1 (6 bases). This CDR3 region has 18 residues. Trimming stripped 1 base from V and 4 bases from J, with 25 bases between. The germline CDR1 and CDR2 sequences are GTSNPN and SVGIG (reference sequence).

The table lists this clonotype with a few counts. This sequence joins TRBV12-3 or TRBV12-4 and TRBJ2-5; 10 bases fit TRBD1. The CDR3 covers 16 residues. Trimming took 0 bases from V and 0 from J; bases not matched to a gene: 1. The CDR3 reads CASSLAGQGHQETQYF. The CDR3 bases are TGTGCCAGCAGTTTAGCGGGACAGGGGCACCAAGAGACCCAGTACTTC.

In its sample, this clonotype was seen many times. The chain links TRBV24-1 to TRBJ2-7; D tentatively reads TRBD1 or TRBD2 (5 bases each). Germline CDR1 reads KGHDR; CDR2 reads SFDVKD. V was clipped by 10 bases and J by 3 bases, with 15 bases between them. This CDR3 has 13 residues. CDR3 amino acids: CATGNRDGYEQYF. The CDR3 DNA follows: TGTGCCACAGGAAACCGGGACGGCTACGAGCAGTACTTC.

This clonotype was recorded at least ten times. The V and J genes are TRBV25-1 and TRBJ1-2; D might be TRBD1 (6 bases). Germline V gives CDR1 MGHDK, CDR2 SYGVNS. Trimming cost V 4 bases and J 8 bases, with 14 bases left between them. The CDR3 is 13 residues long. The CDR3 bases are TGTGCCAGCAGTGGAGCAGGGGAGTGGGGCTACACCTTC. Its protein is CASSGAGEWGYTF.

The rearrangement uses TRBV4-1 and TRBJ1-1, with unresolved D. This CDR3 has 13 amino acids. Germline V lookup: CDR1 MGHRA, CDR2 YSYEKL. V was trimmed by 2 bases and J by 12 bases, leaving 16 bases between them. The DNA of the CDR3 is TGCGCCAGCAGCCAATTGACGAACCCCCCAACTTTCTTT. This translates into CASSQLTNPPTFF.

This clonotype was detected many times. The chain joins TRBV6-5 to TRBJ2-2; the D gene is possibly TRBD2 (5 bases). Per the germline V gene, CDR1 is MNHEY and CDR2 is SVGAGI. V lost 7 bases, J lost 6 bases, and 15 bases lay in between. The CDR3 length is 14 residues. CDR3 loop: CASKKDGLPGELFF. CDR3 bases: TGTGCCAGCAAAAAAGACGGACTCCCCGGGGAGCTGTTTTTT.

There are many counts of this clonotype. The V call is TRBV5-1, the J call TRBJ2-5; D unclear. From germline, CDR1 is SGHRS and CDR2 YFSETQ. CDR3 size: 14 residues. Trimming left V 0 bases short and J 2 bases short, with 8 bases between. The CDR3 region is CASSLAAEQETQYF. The CDR3 region has the DNA TGCGCCAGCAGCTTGGCGGCGGAACAAGAGACCCAGTACTTC.

This clonotype was observed a few times. The CDR3 DNA follows: TGTGCCAGCAGCAAGTCCAACTCTGGAAACACCATATATTTT. It is translated as CASSKSNSGNTIYF. V gene TRBV11-1 combines with J gene TRBJ1-3; D is ambiguous. This CDR3 spans 14 amino acids. Germline CDR1 SGHAT, CDR2 FQDESV (reference sequence). The V end was cut by 5 bases, the J end by 0 bases, with 8 bases between.